Below are 21 T cell receptor beta chains sequenced from a single sample in a study of T cells after posttransplantation cyclophosphamide. The protocol was immunoSEQ multiplex PCR, while the TCRdb copy is restricted to in-frame clones and leaves out a portion. The sample has 44,000 or so clones, none seen only once. The sample comprised PBMCs. Source of these receptors: a man aged 40-49 years in good health, CMV-negative, and a related stem cell transplant donor.

The sample holds many counts of this clone. The rearrangement links TRBV9 to TRBJ2-7; 7 bases are a match to TRBD2. CDR1 is SGDLS and CDR2 is YYNGEE in the germline V gene. The J segment lost 4 bases and the V segment lost 0 bases, leaving 7 bases of the junction unmatched. The CDR3 loop spans 15 amino acids. The CDR3 DNA is TGTGCCAGCAGCGTAGCTCAAGCGGGGCATTACGAGCAGTACTTC. It yields the protein CASSVAQAGHYEQYF.

This clone was seen repeatedly, ten times or more. J is TRBJ1-2 and V is TRBV5-4; possibly TRBD1 for D (5 bases). CDR3 size: 14 residues. Trimming pared 4 bases from V and 2 bases from J, leaving 12 bases between. Per the germline V gene, CDR1 is SGHNT and CDR2 is YYREEE (reference sequence). The DNA of the CDR3 is TGTGCCAGCAGCCCTAAGACAGCAAACTATGGCTACACCTTC. This sequence encodes CASSPKTANYGYTF.

In this sample, this clone turned up many times. The V gene is TRBV2, the J gene TRBJ1-5, with D perhaps matching TRBD1 (5 bases). This CDR3 is 15 amino acids long. CDR1 is SNHLY and CDR2 is FYNNEI in the germline V gene. Trimming removed 7 bases at V and 0 bases at J, with 13 bases between. CDR3 sequence reads: CASTLGQLSNQPQHF. The CDR3 nucleotides are TGTGCCAGCACCCTAGGACAACTTAGCAATCAGCCCCAGCATTTT. Supplemented by reference TRBV2 and TRBJ1-5, the full variable domain reads EPEVTQTPSHQVTQMGQEVILRCVPISNHLYFYWYRQILGQKVEFLVSFYNNEISEKSEIFDDQFSVERPDGSNFTLKIRSTKLEDSAMYFCASTLGQLSNQPQHFGDGTRLSIL.

This clone has at least ten counts. CDR3: CASRLGGQGSSGANVLTF. CDR3 in DNA: TGTGCCAGCAGATTGGGGGGACAGGGAAGTTCTGGGGCCAACGTCCTGACTTTC. The chain joins TRBV7-2 to TRBJ2-6; TRBD1 agrees at 9 bases. The CDR3 is 18 residues long. V lost 6 bases, J lost 1 base, and 10 bases stayed unmatched. The V gene's germline CDR1 is SGHTA and CDR2 FQGNSA.

V gene TRBV4-3 combines with J gene TRBJ1-6, with 10 bases that match TRBD1. The CDR3 totals 15 residues. CDR1 and CDR2 from the germline V gene are LGHNA and YSLEER. The V and J ends lost 0 bases and 9 bases, in that order; junction bases with no gene match: 2. CDR3 sequence reads: CASSQDWTGGSPLHF. The CDR3 DNA is TGCGCCAGCAGCCAAGATTGGACAGGGGGTTCACCCCTCCACTTT.

Ten or more counts support this clone. The V call is TRBV2, the J call TRBJ2-7; possible D gene TRBD2, 5 bases. V was cut by 6 bases and J by 2 bases, with 14 bases left in between. This CDR3 is 14 amino acids long. Germline CDR1 and CDR2: SNHLY and FYNNEI. The CDR3 region has the DNA TGTGCCAGCAGCTGGACTGCTACTACCTACGAGCAGTACTTC. Amino acids: CASSWTATTYEQYF.

Ten or more counts support this clone. This chain joins TRBV6-4 and TRBJ1-1, with 8 bases that match TRBD1. Germline CDR1 is MRHNA and CDR2 is SNTAGT. V shed 2 bases, J shed 4 bases, and the junction held 3 bases outside the gene matches. This CDR3 is 14 amino acids long. The CDR3 region has the DNA TGTGCCAGCAGTGACACGGACAGGGCCACTGAAGCTTTCTTT. Translation gives CASSDTDRATEAFF.

In its sample, this clone was seen many times. The chain is built from TRBV28 and TRBJ1-2; D is perhaps TRBD1 (5 bases). Trimming removed 2 bases from V and 9 bases from J, with 22 bases in between. Germline CDR1 is MDHEN and CDR2 is SYDVKM. The CDR3 length is 16 residues. In DNA, the CDR3 is TGTGCCAGCAGTTTAGGGGATAACAGGCTTTTGGAGAGCTACACCTTC. This gives the protein CASSLGDNRLLESYTF.

This clone has ten or more counts. In DNA, the CDR3 is TGTGCCAGCAGACAGGGGGTTGGAGATACGCAGTATTTT. This translates into CASRQGVGDTQYF. V and J are TRBV6-6 and TRBJ2-3, with 8 bases aligning to TRBD1. Looked up from germline, CDR1 is MNHNY and CDR2 is SVGAGI (reference sequence). The ends lost 6 bases at V and 5 bases at J; junction bases unmatched: 4. The CDR3 has 13 amino acids.

This clone has ten or more counts. V gene TRBV11-2 combines with J gene TRBJ2-5; weak D call: TRBD1 (6 bases). The CDR3 totals 13 residues. Looked up from germline, CDR1 is SGHAT and CDR2 is FQNNGV. The germline V and J ends were trimmed by 5 bases and 12 bases, with 19 bases remaining between them. The CDR3 DNA reads as TGTGCCAGCAGCCTCCCCTGGAGACAGGAGAAGTACTTC. Translated: CASSLPWRQEKYF.

This clone was seen repeatedly, ten times or more. This chain uses TRBV19 with TRBJ2-7, with D possibly being TRBD2 (6 bases). This CDR3 contains 14 residues. Germline V lookup: CDR1 LNHDA, CDR2 SQIVND (reference sequence). V was pared by 3 bases and J by 5 bases, with 14 bases between. In nucleotides, the CDR3 is TGTGCCAGTAGTATTCCCGGGACTCGAGACGAGCAGTACTTC. This encodes CASSIPGTRDEQYF.

This clone was observed at least ten times. The chain carries TRBV10-3 and TRBJ2-4; 8 positions agree with TRBD1. Germline CDR1 is ENHRY and CDR2 is SYGVKD. CDR3 length: 16 residues. J lost 2 bases, V lost 4 bases, and 7 bases had no gene match. The CDR3 region has the DNA TGTGCCATCAGTGGAACAGGGGGTGGTTCCAAAAACATTCAGTACTTC. Amino acids: CAISGTGGGSKNIQYF.

There are many counts of this clone. This sequence joins TRBV5-5 and TRBJ1-4; 8 bases fit TRBD1. The trim removed 2 bases at V and 6 bases at J, leaving 6 bases unmatched. The CDR3 is 15 amino acids. The germline CDR1 and CDR2 sequences are SGHKS and YYEKEE (reference sequence). Here the CDR3 reads CASSLRTGYDEKLFF. The CDR3 nucleotides are TGTGCCAGCAGCTTACGGACAGGGTACGATGAAAAACTGTTTTTT.

This clone was counted ten times or more. The chain joins TRBV28 to TRBJ1-4, with D tentatively TRBD1 (6 bases). Germline V lookup: CDR1 MDHEN, CDR2 SYDVKM. Between the trimmed V and J ends, which lost 5 bases and 7 bases, there was a span of 17 bases. CDR3 length: 15 amino acids. CDR3 in DNA: TGTGCCAGCAGTCACCCTCGCAGGGGAATTGAAAAACTGTTTTTT. Encoded protein: CASSHPRRGIEKLFF. Drawing the rest from reference TRBV28 and TRBJ1-4, the complete variable domain is DVKVTQSSRYLVKRTGEKVFLECVQDMDHENMFWYRQDPGLGLRLIYFSYDVKMKEKGDIPEGYSVSREKKERFSLILESASTNQTSMYLCASSHPRRGIEKLFFGSGTQLSVL.

This clone was detected many times. This chain joins TRBV19 and TRBJ1-5; D uncertain. This CDR3 is built from 15 residues. V lost 3 bases to trimming and J lost 0 bases, with 9 bases between them. Germline CDR1 and CDR2: LNHDA and SQIVND (reference sequence). CDR3 amino acids: CASSILEYSNQPQHF. The CDR3 nucleotides are TGTGCCAGTAGTATTCTCGAGTATAGCAATCAGCCCCAGCATTTT.

This clone occurred many times. The chain joins TRBV11-2 to TRBJ1-2; 7 bases align to TRBD1. J was trimmed by 8 bases and V by 5 bases; bases with no gene match: 11. Germline loops: CDR1 SGHAT, CDR2 FQNNGV. This CDR3 region has 14 residues. CDR3 residues: CASSLGDSETGYTF. The CDR3, as DNA: TGTGCCAGCAGCCTGGGGGACAGCGAAACCGGCTACACCTTC.

This clone was found many times. The chain combines TRBV6-4 with TRBJ1-1; 7 nucleotides match TRBD1. The junction had 5 bases not matched to a gene; V was cut back by 6 bases and J by 4 bases. The CDR3 is made up of 13 amino acids. Germline loops: CDR1 MRHNA, CDR2 SNTAGT. CDR3 in DNA: TGTGCCAGCAGCAGGGGGACATTCACTGAAGCTTTCTTT. Translation gives CASSRGTFTEAFF.

This clone was observed at least ten times. This chain connects TRBV5-1 to TRBJ1-1; TRBD1 matches at 7 bases. J lost 7 bases, V lost 4 bases, and 10 bases had no gene match. CDR1 is SGHRS, CDR2 YFSETQ, per germline. CDR3 length: 14 residues. The CDR3 region has the DNA TGCGCCAGCAGCACACAGGGGACTTTTAGTGAAGCTTTCTTT. Protein sequence: CASSTQGTFSEAFF.

This clone was seen repeatedly, ten times or more. This chain links TRBV19 with TRBJ1-1, with D maybe TRBD1 (6 bases). Per the germline V gene, CDR1 is LNHDA and CDR2 is SQIVND (reference sequence). Trimming stripped 5 bases from V and 5 bases from J, with 15 bases between. The CDR3 is made up of 14 amino acids. The DNA for the CDR3 is TGTGCCAGTAGTGCGACAGGTTGGGTAACTGAAGCTTTCTTT. This translates into CASSATGWVTEAFF. Drawing the rest from reference TRBV19 and TRBJ1-1, the complete variable domain is DGGITQSPKYLFRKEGQNVTLSCEQNLNHDAMYWYRQDPGQGLRLIYYSQIVNDFQKGDIAEGYSVSREKKESFPLTVTSAQKNPTAFYLCASSATGWVTEAFFGQGTRLTVV.

This clone was detected ten times or more. The V call is TRBV27, the J call TRBJ2-3; D not resolved. CDR1 is MNHEY, CDR2 SMNVEV, per germline (reference sequence). The CDR3 is made up of 13 amino acids. V lost 3 bases to trimming and J lost 0 bases, with 4 bases between them. The DNA of the CDR3 is TGTGCCAGCAGTTTCGGTAGCACAGATACGCAGTATTTT. It yields the protein CASSFGSTDTQYF.

This clone showed up many times. The chain uses TRBV11-3 and TRBJ2-7, with TRBD2 matching 9 bases. Germline CDR1 SGHNT, CDR2 YENEEA. This CDR3 spans 15 amino acids. With 4 bases clipped from V and 5 bases from J, the junction kept 9 bases outside the gene matches. The CDR3 here is CASSSEAGGLHEQYF. In DNA, the CDR3 is TGTGCCAGCAGCTCCGAGGCGGGAGGGCTACACGAGCAGTACTTC. Full variable domain (missing parts from reference TRBV11-3 and TRBJ2-7): EAGVVQSPRYKIIEKKQPVAFWCNPISGHNTLYWYLQNLGQGPELLIRYENEEAVDDSQLPKDRFSAERLKGVDSTLKIQPAELGDSAVYLCASSSEAGGLHEQYFGPGTRLTVT.